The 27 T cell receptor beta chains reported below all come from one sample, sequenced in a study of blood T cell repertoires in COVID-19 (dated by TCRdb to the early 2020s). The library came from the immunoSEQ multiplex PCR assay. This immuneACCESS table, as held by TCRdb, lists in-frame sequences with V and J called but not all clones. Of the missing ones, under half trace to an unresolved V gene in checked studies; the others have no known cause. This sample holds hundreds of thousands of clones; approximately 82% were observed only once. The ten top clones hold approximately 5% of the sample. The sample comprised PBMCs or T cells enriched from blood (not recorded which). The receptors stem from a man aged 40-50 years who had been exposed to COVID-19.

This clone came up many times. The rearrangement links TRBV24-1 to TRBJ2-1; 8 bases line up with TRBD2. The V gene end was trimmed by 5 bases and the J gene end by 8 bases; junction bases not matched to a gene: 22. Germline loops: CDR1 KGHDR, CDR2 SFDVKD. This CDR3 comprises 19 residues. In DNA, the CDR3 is TGTGCCACCAGTGCCGTAGAGGGATCGGGTCGCGGGAGGTGGGATGAGCAGTTCTTC. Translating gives CATSAVEGSGRGRWDEQFF.

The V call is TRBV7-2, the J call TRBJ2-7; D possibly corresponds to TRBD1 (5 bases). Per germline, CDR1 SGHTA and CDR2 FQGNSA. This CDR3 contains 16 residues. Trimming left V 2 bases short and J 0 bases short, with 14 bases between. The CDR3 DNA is TGTGCCAGCAGCTTATTTTGGCCAGGGTCCTCCTACGAGCAGTACTTC. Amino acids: CASSLFWPGSSYEQYF.

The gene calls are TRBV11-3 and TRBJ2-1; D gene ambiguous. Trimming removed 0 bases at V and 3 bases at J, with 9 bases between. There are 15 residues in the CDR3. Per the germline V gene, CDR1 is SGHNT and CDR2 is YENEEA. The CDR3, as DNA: TGTGCCAGCAGCTTAGATGACTCTCTCTACAATGAGCAGTTCTTC. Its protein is CASSLDDSLYNEQFF.

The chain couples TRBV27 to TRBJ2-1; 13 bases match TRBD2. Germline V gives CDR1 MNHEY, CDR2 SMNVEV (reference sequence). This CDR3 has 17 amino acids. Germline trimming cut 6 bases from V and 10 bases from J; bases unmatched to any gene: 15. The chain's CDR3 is CASRPNFGLAGVDEQFF. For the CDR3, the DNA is TGTGCCAGCAGACCGAACTTTGGACTAGCGGGAGTCGACGAGCAGTTCTTC.

DNA for the CDR3: TGCAGCATCGACAGGGCGGGGACTAACTATGGCTACACCTTC. Its protein is CSIDRAGTNYGYTF. The J gene is TRBJ1-2, the V gene TRBV29-1, with 7 bases matching TRBD1. This CDR3 has 14 amino acids. V was clipped by 8 bases and J by 0 bases; unmatched bases: 9. Germline lookup yields CDR1 SQVTM and CDR2 ANQGSEA.

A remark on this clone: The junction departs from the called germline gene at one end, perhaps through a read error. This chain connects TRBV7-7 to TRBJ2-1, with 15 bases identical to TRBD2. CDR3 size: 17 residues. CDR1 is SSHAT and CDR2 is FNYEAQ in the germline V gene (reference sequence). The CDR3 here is CASSIGTSGRLDNEQFF. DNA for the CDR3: TGTGCTAGCAGTATTGGGACTAGCGGGAGGCTTGACAATGAGCAGTTCTTC. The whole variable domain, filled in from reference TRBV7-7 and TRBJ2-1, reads GAGVSQSPRYKVTKRGQDVTLRCDPISSHATLYWYQQALGQGPEFLTYFNYEAQPDKSGLPSDRFSAERPEGSISTLTIQRTEQRDSAMYRCASSIGTSGRLDNEQFFGPGTRLTVL.

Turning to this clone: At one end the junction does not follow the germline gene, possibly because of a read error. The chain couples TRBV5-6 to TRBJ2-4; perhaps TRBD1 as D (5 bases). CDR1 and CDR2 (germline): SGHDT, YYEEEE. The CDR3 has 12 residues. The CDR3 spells CASSLRQISVIF. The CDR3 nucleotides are TGTGCCAGCAGCTTGAGACAGATTTCCGTGATATTC.

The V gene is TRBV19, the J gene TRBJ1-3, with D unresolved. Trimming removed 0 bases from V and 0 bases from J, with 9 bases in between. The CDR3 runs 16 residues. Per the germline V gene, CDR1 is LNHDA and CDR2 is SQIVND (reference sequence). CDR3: CASSIDTGISGNTIYF. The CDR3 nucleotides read TGTGCCAGTAGTATAGATACGGGAATCTCTGGAAACACCATATATTTT.

In DNA form, the CDR3 reads TGTGCCAGTATTACAGGGAACTATGGCTACACCTTC. Its translation: CASITGNYGYTF. The rearrangement links TRBV19 to TRBJ1-2, with a possible D match to TRBD1 (6 bases). Germline values: CDR1 LNHDA, CDR2 SQIVND (reference sequence). The CDR3 is made up of 12 amino acids. The V end was cut by 7 bases, the J end by 2 bases, with 8 bases between.

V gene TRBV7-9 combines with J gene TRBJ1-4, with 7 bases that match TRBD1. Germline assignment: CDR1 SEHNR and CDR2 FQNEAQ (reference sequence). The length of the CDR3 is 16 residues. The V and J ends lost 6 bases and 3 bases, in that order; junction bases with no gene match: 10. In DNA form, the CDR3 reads TGTGCCAGCAGAGACCCCGAGGGACAGCCTAATGAAAAACTGTTTTTT. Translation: CASRDPEGQPNEKLFF.

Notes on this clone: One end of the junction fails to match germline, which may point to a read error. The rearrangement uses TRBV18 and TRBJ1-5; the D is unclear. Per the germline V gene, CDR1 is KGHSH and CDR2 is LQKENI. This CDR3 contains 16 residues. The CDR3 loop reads CASLPGTGGRNQPQHF. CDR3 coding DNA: TGTGCCAGCTTACCAGGAACCGGTGGGAGGAATCAGCCCCAGCATTTT.

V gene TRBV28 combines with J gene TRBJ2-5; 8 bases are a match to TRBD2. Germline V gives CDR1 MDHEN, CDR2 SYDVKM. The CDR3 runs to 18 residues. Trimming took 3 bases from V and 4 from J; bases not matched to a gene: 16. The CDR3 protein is CASSFPKVGGGRRETQYF. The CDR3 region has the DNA TGTGCCAGCAGTTTCCCCAAAGTGGGCGGCGGGAGGAGAGAGACCCAGTACTTC.

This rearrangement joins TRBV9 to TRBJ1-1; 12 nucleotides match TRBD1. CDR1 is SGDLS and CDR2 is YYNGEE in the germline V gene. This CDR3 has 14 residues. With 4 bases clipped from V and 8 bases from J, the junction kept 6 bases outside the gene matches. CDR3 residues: CASSSFGTGGEAFF. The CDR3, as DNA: TGTGCCAGCAGCTCCTTCGGGACAGGGGGCGAAGCTTTCTTT.

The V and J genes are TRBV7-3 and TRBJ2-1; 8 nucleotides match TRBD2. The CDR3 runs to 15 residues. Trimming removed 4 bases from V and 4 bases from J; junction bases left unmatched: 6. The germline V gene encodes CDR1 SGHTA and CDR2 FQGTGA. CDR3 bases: TGTGCCAGCAGCTCCCGCACTAGCGGATACAATGAGCAGTTCTTC. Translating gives CASSSRTSGYNEQFF. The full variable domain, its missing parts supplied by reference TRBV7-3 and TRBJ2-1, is GAGVSQTPSNKVTEKGKYVELRCDPISGHTALYWYRQSLGQGPEFLIYFQGTGAADDSGLPNDRFFAVRPEGSVSTLKIQRTERGDSAVYLCASSSRTSGYNEQFFGPGTRLTVL.

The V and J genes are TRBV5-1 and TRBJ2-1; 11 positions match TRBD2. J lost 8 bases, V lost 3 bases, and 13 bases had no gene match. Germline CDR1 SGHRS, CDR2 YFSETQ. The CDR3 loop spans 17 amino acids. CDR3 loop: CASSSRLAGTRRDEQFF. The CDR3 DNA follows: TGCGCCAGCAGCTCGCGACTAGCGGGAACCCGACGGGATGAGCAGTTCTTC.

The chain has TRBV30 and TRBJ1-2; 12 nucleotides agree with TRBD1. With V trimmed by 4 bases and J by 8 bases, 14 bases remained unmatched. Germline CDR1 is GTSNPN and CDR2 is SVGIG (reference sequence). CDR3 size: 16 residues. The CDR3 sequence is CAWTGTGGVLRSGYTF. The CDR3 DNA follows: TGTGCCTGGACCGGGACAGGGGGCGTCTTGAGGTCCGGCTACACCTTC.

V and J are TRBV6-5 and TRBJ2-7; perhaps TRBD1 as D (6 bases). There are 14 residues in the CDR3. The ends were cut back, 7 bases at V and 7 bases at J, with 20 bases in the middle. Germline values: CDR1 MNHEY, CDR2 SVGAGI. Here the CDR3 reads CASTDTDRPSEQYF. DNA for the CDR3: TGTGCCAGCACCGACACCGACAGGCCTTCTGAGCAGTACTTC.

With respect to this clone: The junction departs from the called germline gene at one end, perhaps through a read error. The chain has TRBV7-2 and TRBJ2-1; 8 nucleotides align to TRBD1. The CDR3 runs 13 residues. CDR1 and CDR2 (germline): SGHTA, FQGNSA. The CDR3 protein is CASSLDLGQVMIF. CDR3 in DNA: TGTGCCAGCAGCTTAGACCTGGGACAGGTTATGATCTTC.

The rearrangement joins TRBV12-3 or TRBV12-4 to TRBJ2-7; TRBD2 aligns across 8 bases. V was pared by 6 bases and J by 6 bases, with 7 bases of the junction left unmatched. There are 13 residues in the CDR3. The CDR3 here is CASSPGLAGEQYF. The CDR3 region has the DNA TGTGCCAGCAGCCCTGGACTAGCTGGCGAGCAGTACTTC.

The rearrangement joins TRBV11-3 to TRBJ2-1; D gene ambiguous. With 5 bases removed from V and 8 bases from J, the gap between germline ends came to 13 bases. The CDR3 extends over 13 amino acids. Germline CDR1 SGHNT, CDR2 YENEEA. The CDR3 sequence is CASSPIAGYEQFF. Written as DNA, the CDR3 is TGTGCCAGCAGCCCGATAGCTGGGTATGAGCAGTTCTTC. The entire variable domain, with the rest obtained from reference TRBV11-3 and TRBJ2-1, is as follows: EAGVVQSPRYKIIEKKQPVAFWCNPISGHNTLYWYLQNLGQGPELLIRYENEEAVDDSQLPKDRFSAERLKGVDSTLKIQPAELGDSAVYLCASSPIAGYEQFFGPGTRLTVL.

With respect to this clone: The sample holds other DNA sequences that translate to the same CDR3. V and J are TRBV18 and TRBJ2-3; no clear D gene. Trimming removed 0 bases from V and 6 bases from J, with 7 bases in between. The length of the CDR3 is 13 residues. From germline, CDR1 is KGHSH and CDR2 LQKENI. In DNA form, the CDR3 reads TGTGCCAGCTCACCACCGAGTGCGGATACGCAGTATTTT. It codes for CASSPPSADTQYF.

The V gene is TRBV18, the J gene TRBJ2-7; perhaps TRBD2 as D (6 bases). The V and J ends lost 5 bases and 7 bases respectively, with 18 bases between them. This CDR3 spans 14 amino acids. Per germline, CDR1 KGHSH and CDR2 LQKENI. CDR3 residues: CASSAAGSPWEQYF. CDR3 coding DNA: TGTGCCAGCTCAGCAGCCGGGAGTCCATGGGAGCAGTACTTC.

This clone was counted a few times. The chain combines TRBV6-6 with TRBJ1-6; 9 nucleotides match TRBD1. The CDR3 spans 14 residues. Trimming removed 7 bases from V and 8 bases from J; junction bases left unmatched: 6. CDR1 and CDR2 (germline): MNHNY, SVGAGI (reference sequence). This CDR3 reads CASKMGQGDSPLHF. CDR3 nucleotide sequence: TGTGCCAGCAAGATGGGACAGGGAGATTCACCCCTCCACTTT.

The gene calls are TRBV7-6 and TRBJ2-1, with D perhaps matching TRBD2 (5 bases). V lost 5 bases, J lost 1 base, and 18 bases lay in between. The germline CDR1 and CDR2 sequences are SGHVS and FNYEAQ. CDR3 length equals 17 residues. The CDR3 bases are TGTGCCAGCAGCCCAGAGGTGGCGGGCAGGTCCTACAATGAGCAGTTCTTC. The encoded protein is CASSPEVAGRSYNEQFF.

CDR3 DNA sequence: TGTGCCAGCAGCTTATCGGAGGGAAACACCGGGGAGCTGTTTTTT. This gives the protein CASSLSEGNTGELFF. V gene TRBV7-3 combines with J gene TRBJ2-2; possible D gene TRBD2, 6 bases. Trimming removed 2 bases from V and 2 bases from J, with 9 bases in between. CDR1 is SGHTA and CDR2 is FQGTGA in the germline V gene. This CDR3 region has 15 residues.

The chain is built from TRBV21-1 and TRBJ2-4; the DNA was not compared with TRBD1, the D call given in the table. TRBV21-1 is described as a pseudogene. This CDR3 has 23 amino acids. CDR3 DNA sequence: TGTGCCAGCAGTCGCAAAGTGGGACAGCTGACACCCGAAACCTTCGTAGCCAAAAACATTCAGTACTTC. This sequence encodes CASSRKVGQLTPETFVAKNIQYF.

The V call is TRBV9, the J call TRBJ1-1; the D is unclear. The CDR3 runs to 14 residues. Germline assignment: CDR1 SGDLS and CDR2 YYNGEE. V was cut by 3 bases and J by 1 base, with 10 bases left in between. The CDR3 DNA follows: TGTGCCAGCAGCGGACACCTAAAGAACACTGAAGCTTTCTTT. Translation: CASSGHLKNTEAFF.